What follows are 25 T cell receptor beta chains derived from one specimen sequenced in a study of PD-1 blockade in classical Hodgkin lymphoma. Clones were sequenced by immunoSEQ multiplex PCR, and TCRdb holds only the in-frame ones, with some missing. The repertoire includes about 39,000 clones, more than 70% of them detected once, and around 37% sits in the top ten. This sample's time point: cycle 4 day 1 (C4D1), after less than 7 weeks of nivolumab. Relapse after autologous stem cell transplantation occurred in every patient, and brentuximab vedotin exposure varied. The material was peripheral blood mononuclear cells (PBMCs), obtained before the fourth cycle of nivolumab. These receptors were taken from a human donor with classical Hodgkin lymphoma.

The chain carries TRBV6-5 and TRBJ1-5; tentatively, D is TRBD1 (6 bases). V was clipped by 6 bases and J by 0 bases, with 12 bases between them. The CDR3 covers 15 residues. Germline V gives CDR1 MNHEY, CDR2 SVGAGI. The DNA of the CDR3 is TGTGCCAGCAGACCGGGACATAATAGCAATCAGCCCCAGCATTTT. Its translation is CASRPGHNSNQPQHF.

V usage is TRBV11-2 and J usage is TRBJ2-7; 11 bases agree with TRBD1. Germline V lookup: CDR1 SGHAT, CDR2 FQNNGV. The CDR3 is made up of 15 amino acids. The J segment lost 6 bases and the V segment lost 2 bases, leaving 6 bases of the junction unmatched. CDR3 sequence (DNA): TGTGCCAGCAGCTTATACCCAGGGACAGGGGGCGAGCAGTACTTC. Its protein is CASSLYPGTGGEQYF.

The V and J genes are TRBV5-1 and TRBJ1-3; D possibly corresponds to TRBD1 (5 bases). The CDR3 consists of 16 residues. V dropped 0 bases and J dropped 3 bases, with 13 bases sitting between them. Germline V gene sequence: CDR1 SGHRS, CDR2 YFSETQ. CDR3 DNA sequence: TGCGCCAGCAGCTTGGCCGGGGCAGACTTTGGAAACACCATATATTTT. It is translated as CASSLAGADFGNTIYF.

This chain uses TRBV30 with TRBJ1-4; TRBD1 is a possible D gene (5 bases). The CDR3 extends over 15 amino acids. Germline CDR1 reads GTSNPN; CDR2 reads SVGIG (reference sequence). Trimming shortened V by 0 bases and J by 3 bases, and 11 bases separated the two germline ends. The CDR3: CAWSVWGEANEKLFF. The CDR3 nucleotides are TGTGCCTGGAGTGTATGGGGGGAGGCTAATGAAAAACTGTTTTTT.

This clone has more than one count but fewer than ten. The chain links TRBV29-1 to TRBJ2-1; 10 bases are a match to TRBD2. The CDR3 is 13 amino acids. J gave up 6 bases and V 4 bases, and 3 bases lay outside the gene matches. The germline gives CDR1 SQVTM, CDR2 ANQGSEA. CDR3: CSVGGLAPNEQFF. The CDR3 region has the DNA TGCAGCGTTGGGGGACTAGCGCCCAATGAGCAGTTCTTC.

This clone has just a few counts. The genes are TRBV2 and TRBJ2-6; D not certain. The CDR3 totals 16 residues. Germline V gene sequence: CDR1 SNHLY, CDR2 FYNNEI. Trimming shortened V by 7 bases and J by 1 base, and 14 bases separated the two germline ends. The CDR3 loop is CASTFHGVSGANVLTF. The CDR3 coding sequence is TGTGCCAGCACGTTTCATGGGGTGTCTGGGGCCAACGTCCTGACTTTC.

V is TRBV5-1 and J is TRBJ2-3; D is possibly TRBD2 (6 bases). This CDR3 region has 16 residues. CDR1 is SGHRS, CDR2 YFSETQ, per germline. The V end was cut by 0 bases, the J end by 3 bases, with 14 bases between. The chain's CDR3 is CASSLDGGVGTDTQYF. The CDR3 DNA reads as TGCGCCAGCAGCTTGGATGGAGGGGTGGGGACAGATACGCAGTATTTT.

The chain joins TRBV6-5 to TRBJ1-1; D is undetermined. The germline gives CDR1 MNHEY, CDR2 SVGAGI. The CDR3 sequence is 14 residues long. The ends were cut back, 2 bases at V and 0 bases at J, with 7 bases in the middle. The CDR3 reads CASSYGYMNTEAFF. CDR3 bases: TGTGCCAGCAGTTACGGCTACATGAACACTGAAGCTTTCTTT.

For this clone: The identical CDR3 is also encoded by other nucleotide sequences in the sample. V is TRBV29-1 and J is TRBJ2-3; no reliable D call. V dropped 4 bases and J dropped 2 bases, with 7 bases sitting between them. Looked up from germline, CDR1 is SQVTM and CDR2 is ANQGSEA. CDR3 length equals 12 residues. The chain's CDR3 is CSVGGNTDTQYF. CDR3 nucleotides: TGCAGCGTTGGAGGAAACACAGATACGCAGTATTTT.

In this sample, this clone turned up a few times. This sequence joins TRBV11-2 and TRBJ2-7; D uncertain. The CDR3 is 11 amino acids. V was pared by 5 bases and J by 3 bases, with 5 bases between. The V gene's germline CDR1 is SGHAT and CDR2 FQNNGV. CDR3 region: CASSLRYEQYF. The CDR3 coding sequence is TGTGCCAGCAGCCTCCGCTACGAGCAGTACTTC.

The chain is built from TRBV6-4 and TRBJ2-7, with D hard to call. Germline CDR1 and CDR2: MRHNA and SNTAGT. This CDR3 comprises 12 residues. Trimming removed 10 bases from V and 3 bases from J, with 13 bases in between. Written as DNA, the CDR3 is TGTGCCACCGAACCCCCTGTCTACGAGCAGTACTTC. Translated, it gives CATEPPVYEQYF.

In its sample, this clone was seen a few times. CDR3 nucleotide sequence: TGTGCCAGCAGAGGCGGGACAGGGGCTCAGCCCCAGCATTTT. Its translation: CASRGGTGAQPQHF. This chain joins TRBV6-6 and TRBJ1-5; 10 nucleotides align to TRBD1. V lost 6 bases, J lost 6 bases, and 5 bases stayed unmatched. The CDR3 totals 14 residues. Per the germline V gene, CDR1 is MNHNY and CDR2 is SVGAGI (reference sequence).

The chain employs TRBV27 and TRBJ2-7; 7 bases are a match to TRBD1. This CDR3 region has 16 residues. Germline CDR1 is MNHEY and CDR2 is SMNVEV (reference sequence). V shed 0 bases, J shed 4 bases, and the junction held 9 bases outside the gene matches. This chain's CDR3 is CASSLSPGQKSYEQYF. CDR3 in DNA: TGTGCCAGCAGTTTATCTCCGGGACAGAAAAGTTACGAGCAGTACTTC.

This chain connects TRBV6-1 to TRBJ1-1; possible D gene TRBD1, 5 bases. Deletions cut 8 bases from V and 8 bases from J, with 15 bases between. The CDR3 runs to 12 residues. In germline, CDR1 is MNHNS, CDR2 SASEGT. The CDR3: CASGTYETEAFF. The CDR3, as DNA: TGTGCCAGCGGGACCTATGAAACCGAAGCTTTCTTT.

V gene TRBV6-5 combines with J gene TRBJ1-1; weak D call: TRBD1 (5 bases). This CDR3 region has 14 residues. V lost 4 bases and J lost 7, with 16 bases in between. The V gene's germline CDR1 is MNHEY and CDR2 SVGAGI. The CDR3 region has the DNA TGTGCCAGCAGTTCGGGACTCCAGGGTAGTGAAGCTTTCTTT. Amino acids: CASSSGLQGSEAFF.

The chain joins TRBV5-6 to TRBJ2-7; 8 nucleotides agree with TRBD2. In germline, CDR1 is SGHDT, CDR2 YYEEEE. V gave up 4 bases and J gave up 4 bases; unmatched junction bases: 10. CDR3 length equals 15 residues. CDR3 bases: TGTGCCAGCAGCGAAGCCGGGGGGGCGCGGTACGAGCAGTACTTC. It is translated as CASSEAGGARYEQYF.

The V gene is TRBV11-3, the J gene TRBJ1-2, with D maybe TRBD1 (6 bases). CDR3 size: 12 residues. Trimming removed 5 bases at V and 7 bases at J, with 11 bases between. The germline CDR1 and CDR2 sequences are SGHNT and YENEEA. The CDR3 DNA sequence: TGTGCCAGCAGCGCACAGGGTCGTGGCTACACCTTC. Its translation: CASSAQGRGYTF.

The chain couples TRBV6-6 to TRBJ2-2; D is perhaps TRBD1 or TRBD2 (5 bases each). This CDR3 has 15 amino acids. Deletions cut 7 bases from V and 0 bases from J, with 12 bases between. CDR1 MNHNY and CDR2 SVGAGI come from the germline V gene (reference sequence). Written as DNA, the CDR3 is TGTGCCAGCAATCCGGGACCCGCGAACACCGGGGAGCTGTTTTTT. Protein sequence: CASNPGPANTGELFF.

The chain links TRBV6-6 to TRBJ2-7; TRBD1 matches 12 bases. V trimming: 4 bases; J trimming: 7 bases; junction bases outside the gene matches: 8. CDR1 and CDR2 from the germline V gene are MNHNY and SVGAGI (reference sequence). The CDR3 is 15 residues long. The CDR3 coding sequence is TGTGCCAGCAGTTCTTTGGGACAGGGGGCTAGTGAGCAGTACTTC. This sequence encodes CASSSLGQGASEQYF.

This clone was seen once. J is TRBJ1-1 and V is TRBV28; no reliable D call. The length of the CDR3 is 12 residues. The germline V gene encodes CDR1 MDHEN and CDR2 SYDVKM. V lost 5 bases and J 5 bases, leaving 9 bases between the germline ends. CDR3 sequence (DNA): TGTGCCAGCAGTGGAACGTGGACTGAAGCTTTCTTT. It yields the protein CASSGTWTEAFF.

V and J are TRBV6-6 and TRBJ1-1; D call uncertain. CDR1 and CDR2 from the germline V gene are MNHNY and SVGAGI (reference sequence). This CDR3 has 15 amino acids. The V gene lost 0 bases and the J gene lost 1 base, with 9 bases spanning the gap. CDR3 nucleotide sequence: TGTGCCAGCAGTTACTCAAAGACGGCGAACACTGAAGCTTTCTTT. It is translated as CASSYSKTANTEAFF.

The chain recombines TRBV7-2 with TRBJ1-5; D uncertain. Per germline, CDR1 SGHTA and CDR2 FQGNSA. The CDR3 extends over 14 amino acids. V lost 5 bases, J lost 5 bases, and 13 bases lay in between. The CDR3 DNA is TGTGCCAGCAGCACGTACGGGAACCATCAGCCCCAGCATTTT. Translation: CASSTYGNHQPQHF.

The genes are TRBV2 and TRBJ1-4; 7 bases align to TRBD1. Per the germline V gene, CDR1 is SNHLY and CDR2 is FYNNEI. The length of the CDR3 is 13 residues. V was pared by 2 bases and J by 7 bases, with 1 base of the junction left unmatched. For the CDR3, the DNA is TGTGCCAGCAGTGAACAGGGGGGTGAAAAACTGTTTTTT. This codes for CASSEQGGEKLFF.

This clone was counted only a few times. The CDR3 sequence is CASSFAGGIVGEQYF. For the CDR3, the DNA is TGTGCCAGCAGCTTCGCGGGTGGTATTGTTGGCGAGCAGTACTTC. This rearrangement joins TRBV7-8 to TRBJ2-7; D may be TRBD2 (5 bases). CDR3 size: 15 residues. Germline values: CDR1 SGHVS, CDR2 FQNEAQ. Trimming took 3 bases from V and 6 from J, leaving 18 bases between them.

This clone was seen a handful of times. The genes are TRBV6-1 and TRBJ2-2; 9 bases map to TRBD1. Trimming cost V 5 bases and J 3 bases; bases outside gene matches: 4. This CDR3 comprises 15 residues. Germline V lookup: CDR1 MNHNS, CDR2 SASEGT. The CDR3 DNA follows: TGTGCCAGCAGTATACAGGGGGCCGACACCGGGGAGCTGTTTTTT. It translates to CASSIQGADTGELFF.